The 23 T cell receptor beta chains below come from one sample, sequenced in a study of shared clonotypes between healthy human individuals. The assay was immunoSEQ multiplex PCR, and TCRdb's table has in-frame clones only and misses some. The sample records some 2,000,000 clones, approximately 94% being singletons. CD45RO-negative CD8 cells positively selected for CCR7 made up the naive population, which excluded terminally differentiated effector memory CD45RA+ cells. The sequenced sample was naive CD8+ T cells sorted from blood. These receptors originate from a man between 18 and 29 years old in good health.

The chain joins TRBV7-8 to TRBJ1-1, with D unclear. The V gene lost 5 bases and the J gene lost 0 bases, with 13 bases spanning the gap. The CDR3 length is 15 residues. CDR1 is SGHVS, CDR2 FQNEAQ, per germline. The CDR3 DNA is TGTGCCAGCAGCACCAGCCAGGAAATGAACACTGAAGCTTTCTTT. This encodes CASSTSQEMNTEAFF. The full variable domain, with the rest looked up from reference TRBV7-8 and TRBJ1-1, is GAGVSQSPRYKVAKRGQDVALRCDPISGHVSLFWYQQALGQGPEFLTYFQNEAQLDKSGLPSDRFFAERPEGSVSTLKIQRTQQEDSAVYLCASSTSQEMNTEAFFGQGTRLTVV.

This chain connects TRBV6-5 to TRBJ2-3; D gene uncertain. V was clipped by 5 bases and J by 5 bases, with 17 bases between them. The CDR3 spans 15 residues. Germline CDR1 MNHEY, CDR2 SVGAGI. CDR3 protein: CASSTTPITGDTQYF. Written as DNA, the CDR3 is TGTGCCAGCAGTACGACTCCTATAACGGGAGATACGCAGTATTTT.

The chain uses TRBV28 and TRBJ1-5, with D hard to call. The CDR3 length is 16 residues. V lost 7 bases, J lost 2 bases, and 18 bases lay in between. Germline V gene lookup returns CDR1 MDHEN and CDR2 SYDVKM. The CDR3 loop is CASTDEAGFGNQPQHF. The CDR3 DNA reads TGTGCCAGCACCGACGAAGCTGGCTTTGGCAATCAGCCCCAGCATTTT.

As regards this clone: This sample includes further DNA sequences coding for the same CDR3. The CDR3 region is CASSLGGDTYNEQFF. The CDR3 bases are TGTGCCAGCAGTTTAGGTGGGGATACCTACAATGAGCAGTTCTTC. The chain recombines TRBV27 with TRBJ2-1; D is uncertain. The CDR3 runs 15 residues. The germline V and J ends were trimmed by 2 bases and 2 bases, with 10 bases remaining between them. The germline V gene encodes CDR1 MNHEY and CDR2 SMNVEV (reference sequence).

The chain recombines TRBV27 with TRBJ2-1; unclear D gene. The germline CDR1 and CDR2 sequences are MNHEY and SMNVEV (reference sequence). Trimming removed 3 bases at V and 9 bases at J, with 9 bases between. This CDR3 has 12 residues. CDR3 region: CASSFRPPEQFF. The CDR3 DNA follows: TGTGCCAGCAGTTTTCGGCCGCCTGAGCAGTTCTTC.

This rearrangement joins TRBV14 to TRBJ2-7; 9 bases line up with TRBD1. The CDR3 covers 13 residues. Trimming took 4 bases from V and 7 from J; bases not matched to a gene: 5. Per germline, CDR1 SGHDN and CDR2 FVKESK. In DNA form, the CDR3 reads TGTGCCAGCAGCCCCGGGACAGGGAATGAGCAGTACTTC. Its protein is CASSPGTGNEQYF.

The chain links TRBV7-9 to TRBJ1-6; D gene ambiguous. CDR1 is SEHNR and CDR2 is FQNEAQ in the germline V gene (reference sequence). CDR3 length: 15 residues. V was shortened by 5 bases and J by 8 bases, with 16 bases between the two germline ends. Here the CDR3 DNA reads TGTGCCAGCAGCCCCCGGACTCCGGTGGATTCACCCCTCCACTTT. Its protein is CASSPRTPVDSPLHF.

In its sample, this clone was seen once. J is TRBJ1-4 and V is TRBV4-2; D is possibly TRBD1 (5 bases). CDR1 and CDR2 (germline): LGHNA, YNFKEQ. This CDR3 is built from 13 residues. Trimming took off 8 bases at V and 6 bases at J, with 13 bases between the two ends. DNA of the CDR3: TGTGCCAGCGGAGGGGTCTCAGATGAAAAACTGTTTTTT. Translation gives CASGGVSDEKLFF.

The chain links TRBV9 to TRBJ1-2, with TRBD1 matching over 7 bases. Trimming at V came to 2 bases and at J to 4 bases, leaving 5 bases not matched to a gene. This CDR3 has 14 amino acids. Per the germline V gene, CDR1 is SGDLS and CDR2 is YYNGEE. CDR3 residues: CASSVSGGIYGYTF. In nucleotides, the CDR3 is TGTGCCAGCAGCGTTTCAGGGGGTATCTATGGCTACACCTTC.

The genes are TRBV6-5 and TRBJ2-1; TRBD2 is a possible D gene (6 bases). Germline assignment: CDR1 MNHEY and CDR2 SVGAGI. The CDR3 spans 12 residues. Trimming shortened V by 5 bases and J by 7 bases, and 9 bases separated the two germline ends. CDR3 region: CASSPSGNEQFF. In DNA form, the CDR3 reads TGTGCCAGCAGTCCGAGCGGGAATGAGCAGTTCTTC.

CDR3 sequence reads: CASSHIDYEQYF. The CDR3 DNA sequence: TGTGCCAGCAGCCATATTGACTACGAGCAGTACTTC. The genes are TRBV11-2 and TRBJ2-7; D uncertain. CDR1 and CDR2 from the germline V gene are SGHAT and FQNNGV. This CDR3 has 12 amino acids. The V and J ends lost 5 bases and 3 bases respectively, with 8 bases between them.

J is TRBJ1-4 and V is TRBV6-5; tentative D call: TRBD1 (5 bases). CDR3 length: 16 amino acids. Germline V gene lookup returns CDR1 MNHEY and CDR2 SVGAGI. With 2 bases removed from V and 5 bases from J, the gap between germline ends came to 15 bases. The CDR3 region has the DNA TGTGCCAGCAGTTACCTCGTCTCAGGGAGAAATGAAAAACTGTTTTTT. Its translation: CASSYLVSGRNEKLFF.

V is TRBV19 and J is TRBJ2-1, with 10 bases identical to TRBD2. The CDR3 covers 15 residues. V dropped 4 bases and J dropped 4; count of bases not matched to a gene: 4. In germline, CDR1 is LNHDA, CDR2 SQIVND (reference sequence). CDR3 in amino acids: CASSRASGGYNEQFF. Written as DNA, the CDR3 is TGTGCCAGTAGTAGGGCTAGCGGGGGATACAATGAGCAGTTCTTC.

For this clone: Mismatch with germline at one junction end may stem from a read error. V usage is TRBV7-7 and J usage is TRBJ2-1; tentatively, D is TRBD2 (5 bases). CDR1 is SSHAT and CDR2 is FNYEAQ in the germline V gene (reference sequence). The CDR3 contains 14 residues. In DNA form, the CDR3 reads TGTGCTAGCAGCTTAGAGGGATCCTACAATGAGCAGTTCTTC. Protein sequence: CASSLEGSYNEQFF.

The CDR3 sequence is CASSLAPGLPLSYEQYF. The CDR3 DNA is TGCGCCAGCAGCTTGGCCCCGGGACTCCCTCTGTCCTACGAGCAGTACTTC. The V gene is TRBV5-1, the J gene TRBJ2-7, with a possible D match to TRBD2 (6 bases). V was cut by 0 bases and J by 1 base, with 17 bases left in between. This CDR3 is 17 amino acids long. Germline V CDR1 and CDR2: SGHRS, YFSETQ.

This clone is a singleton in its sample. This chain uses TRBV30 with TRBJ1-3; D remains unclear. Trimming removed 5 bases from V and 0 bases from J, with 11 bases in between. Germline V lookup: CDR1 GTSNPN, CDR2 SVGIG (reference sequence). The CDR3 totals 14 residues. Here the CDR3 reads CAWVGLLSGNTIYF. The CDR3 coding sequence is TGTGCCTGGGTTGGACTGCTCTCTGGAAACACCATATATTTT.

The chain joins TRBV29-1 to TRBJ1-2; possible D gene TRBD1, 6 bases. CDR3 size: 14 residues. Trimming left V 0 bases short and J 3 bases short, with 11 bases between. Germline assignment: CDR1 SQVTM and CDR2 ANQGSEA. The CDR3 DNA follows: TGCAGCGTTGAAGATCCCTACAGGGACTATGGCTACACCTTC. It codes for CSVEDPYRDYGYTF.

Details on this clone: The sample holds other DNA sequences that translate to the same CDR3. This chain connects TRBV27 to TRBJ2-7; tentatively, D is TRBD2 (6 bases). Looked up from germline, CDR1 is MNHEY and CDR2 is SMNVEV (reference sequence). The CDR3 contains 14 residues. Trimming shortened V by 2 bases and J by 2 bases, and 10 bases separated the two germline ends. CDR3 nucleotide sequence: TGTGCCAGCAGTTTAGCCGGGGGTACCTACGAGCAGTACTTC. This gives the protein CASSLAGGTYEQYF.

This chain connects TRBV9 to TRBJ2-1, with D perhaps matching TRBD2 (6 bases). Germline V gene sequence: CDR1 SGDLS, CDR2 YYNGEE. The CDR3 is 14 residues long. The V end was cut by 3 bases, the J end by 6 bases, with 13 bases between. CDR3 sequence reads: CASSEGLPINEQFF. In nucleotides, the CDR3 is TGTGCCAGCAGCGAGGGACTCCCGATCAATGAGCAGTTCTTC.

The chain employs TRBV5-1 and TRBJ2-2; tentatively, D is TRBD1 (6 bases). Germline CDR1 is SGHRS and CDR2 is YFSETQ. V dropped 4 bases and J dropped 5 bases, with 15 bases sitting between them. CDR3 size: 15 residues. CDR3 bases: TGCGCCAGCAGCGTGGACAGACCGAGGACCGGGGAGCTGTTTTTT. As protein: CASSVDRPRTGELFF.

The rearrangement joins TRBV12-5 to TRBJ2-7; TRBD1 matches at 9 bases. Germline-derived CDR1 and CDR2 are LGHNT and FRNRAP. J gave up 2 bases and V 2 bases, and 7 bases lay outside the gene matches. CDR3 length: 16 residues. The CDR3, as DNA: TGTGCTAGTGGTTTGTCCCCCGGGACAGGGACCTACGAGCAGTACTTC. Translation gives CASGLSPGTGTYEQYF. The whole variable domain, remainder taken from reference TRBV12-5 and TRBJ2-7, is DARVTQTPRHKVTEMGQEVTMRCQPILGHNTVFWYRQTMMQGLELLAYFRNRAPLDDSGMPKDRFSAEMPDATLATLKIQPSEPRDSAVYFCASGLSPGTGTYEQYFGPGTRLTVT.

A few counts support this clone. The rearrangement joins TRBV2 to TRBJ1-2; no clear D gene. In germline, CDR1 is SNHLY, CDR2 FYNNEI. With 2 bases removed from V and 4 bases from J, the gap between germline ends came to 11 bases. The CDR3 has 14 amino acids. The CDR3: CASSEQTFIYGYTF. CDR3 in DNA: TGTGCCAGCAGTGAACAGACCTTTATCTATGGCTACACCTTC.

This chain's CDR3 is CASSLAVRTYEQYF. The CDR3, as DNA: TGTGCCAGCAGCTTAGCGGTCAGAACCTACGAGCAGTACTTC. V is TRBV11-2 and J is TRBJ2-7; D gene uncertain. CDR3 length equals 14 residues. Germline assignment: CDR1 SGHAT and CDR2 FQNNGV. Trimming left V 1 base short and J 2 bases short, with 9 bases between.